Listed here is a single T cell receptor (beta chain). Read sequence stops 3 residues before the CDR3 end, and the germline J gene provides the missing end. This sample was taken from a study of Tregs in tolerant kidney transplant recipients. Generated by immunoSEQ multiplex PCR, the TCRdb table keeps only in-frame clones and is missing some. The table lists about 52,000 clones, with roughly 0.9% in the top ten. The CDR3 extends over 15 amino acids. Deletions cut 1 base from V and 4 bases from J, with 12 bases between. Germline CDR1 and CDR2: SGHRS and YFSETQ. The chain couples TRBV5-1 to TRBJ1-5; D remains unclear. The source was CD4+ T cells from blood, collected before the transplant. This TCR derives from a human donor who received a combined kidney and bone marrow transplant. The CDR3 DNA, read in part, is TGCGCCAGCAGCTTGTCGACGGGGTCAAATCAGCCC. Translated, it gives CASSLSTGSNQP. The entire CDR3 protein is CASSLSTGSNQPQHF. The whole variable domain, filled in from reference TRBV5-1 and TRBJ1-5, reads KAGVTQTPRYLIKTRGQQVTLSCSPISGHRSVSWYQQTPGQGLQFLFEYFSETQRNKGNFPGRFSGRQFSNSRSEMNVSTLELGDSALYLCASSLSTGSNQPQHFGDGTRLSIL.